Listed below are T cell receptor beta chains from one sample, sequenced in a study of blood T cell repertoires in COVID-19. The protocol was immunoSEQ multiplex PCR, while the TCRdb copy is restricted to in-frame clones and leaves out a portion. Here the sample spans approximately 61,000 clones, around 77% being singletons. Source material: peripheral blood. The source of these receptors is a man older than 75 with active or convalescent COVID-19. Each CDR3 is given with its conserved first and last residue. The D gene is left open where the match is weak. The listing skips clone size in some rows; elsewhere it reads once, few, many or a size class.

j_call d_call clone_size v_call cdr3_nt cdr3_aa
TRBJ1-3 TRBD1 NA TRBV15 TGTGCCACCAGCCGCAAGGGACAGGGGTACGGAAACACCATATATTTT CATSRKGQGYGNTIYF
TRBJ2-7 NA NA TRBV10-3 TGTGCCATCAGTGAGTCCGACAGGGGAGGGGGCTACGAGCAGTACTTC CAISESDRGGGYEQYF
TRBJ1-4 NA NA TRBV27 TGTGCCAGCGGGCGCCCCACCCCTTATGAAAAACTGTTTTTT CASGRPTPYEKLFF
TRBJ1-6 TRBD1 NA TRBV10-1 TGCGCCAGCAGTTGGTCGGGGCCCACAGGGGATGCACCCCTCCACTTT CASSWSGPTGDAPLHF
TRBJ2-5 TRBD1 few TRBV5-1 TGCGCCAGCAGCTTGGGGAGCGGACAGGGGTTAGAGACCCAGTACTTC CASSLGSGQGLETQYF
TRBJ1-2 NA NA TRBV6-5 TGTGCCAGCAGTTACTCTATTATCAGCTATGGCTACACCTTC CASSYSIISYGYTF
TRBJ1-2 NA NA TRBV16 TGTGCCAGCAGCCAACGATCAGGGGTGGGTGGCTACACCTTC CASSQRSGVGGYTF
TRBJ2-6 TRBD2 NA TRBV3-1/TRBV3-2 TGTGCCAGCAGCCCTGGACTAGACTGGGCCAACGTCCTGACTTTC CASSPGLDWANVLTF
TRBJ2-7 NA many TRBV6-5 TGTGCCAGCAGTTACTCCAGGGGTTCGAGCGAGCAGTACTTC CASSYSRGSSEQYF
TRBJ1-6 TRBD1 NA TRBV6-5 TGTGCCAGCAGTTTGGGGACAGGTACTTCACCCCTCCACTTT CASSLGTGTSPLHF
TRBJ1-5 TRBD1 NA TRBV10-1 TGCGCCAGCAGGCAGGGGGCGGGTCAGCCCCAGCATTTT CASRQGAGQPQHF
TRBJ1-5 TRBD1 few TRBV7-8 TGTGCCAGCAGCTTGGGACAGTTGAGGCCCCAGCATTTT CASSLGQLRPQHF
TRBJ2-3 TRBD2 NA TRBV18 TGTGCCAGCTCACCTCTTAGCGGGGGCACAGATACGCAGTATTTT CASSPLSGGTDTQYF
TRBJ2-5 NA NA TRBV7-2 TGTGCCAGCAGCCTTGGGGACTACCAAGAGACCCAGTACTTC CASSLGDYQETQYF
TRBJ2-2 NA NA TRBV5-1 TGCGCCAGCAGCCTACCGTTGCCCCGGACCGGGGAGCTGTTTTTT CASSLPLPRTGELFF
TRBJ1-4 TRBD1 NA TRBV19 TGTGCCAGTACCATGTACGGGACAGCCGAAAAACTGTTTTTT CASTMYGTAEKLFF
TRBJ2-4 TRBD1 few TRBV5-4 TGTGCCAGCAGCTTGCGTCAGGGGGACCAAAACATTCAGTACTTC CASSLRQGDQNIQYF
TRBJ2-6 NA NA TRBV6-5 TGTGCCAGCACTGTTAGTGGGGCCAACGTCCTGACTTTC CASTVSGANVLTF
TRBJ2-5 TRBD1 NA TRBV7-2 TGTGCCAGCAGCTTCAAGACAGGGCAAGAGACCCAGTACTTC CASSFKTGQETQYF
TRBJ2-3 TRBD2 NA TRBV24-1 TGTGCCACCAGTGAGACGGGAGGGCCTGCAGATACGCAGTATTTT CATSETGGPADTQYF
TRBJ2-7 TRBD1 NA TRBV7-9 TGTGCCAGCAGTGGTTCCGGGACAGGGTTTTACGAGCAGTACTTC CASSGSGTGFYEQYF
TRBJ2-2 TRBD2 NA TRBV20-1 TGCAGTGCTAGTGGACTAGCAGATGTAACCGGGGAGCTGTTTTTT CSASGLADVTGELFF